The 4 T cell receptor beta chains below were found in one sample sequenced in a study of OX40 agonist ivuxolimab in advanced cancers. Here immunoSEQ multiplex PCR was the method, and the copy in TCRdb shows in-frame clones only, minus some. The data hold around 13,000 clones, with 70% to 85% observed a single time. Source: CD4+ or CD8+ T cells sorted from blood, taken in a trial of the OX40 agonist ivuxolimab. These receptor sequences come from an adult with an advanced solid tumor such as melanoma, head and neck, liver or kidney cancer.

This clone was observed a few times. The V and J genes are TRBV30 and TRBJ2-6; no clear D. Germline CDR1 and CDR2: GTSNPN and SVGIG (reference sequence). Trimming shortened V by 5 bases and J by 1 base, and 9 bases separated the two germline ends. This CDR3 contains 14 residues. CDR3 protein: CAWGDFSGANVLTF. The CDR3 region has the DNA TGTGCCTGGGGGGATTTTTCTGGGGCCAACGTCCTGACTTTC.

On this clone: The same CDR3 can be traced to other DNA sequences in this sample. The rearrangement uses TRBV27 and TRBJ2-7; D unclear. This CDR3 spans 11 amino acids. With 2 bases removed from V and 3 bases from J, the gap between germline ends came to 2 bases. CDR1 is MNHEY, CDR2 SMNVEV, per germline (reference sequence). The CDR3 sequence is CASSLGYEQYF. The CDR3 region has the DNA TGTGCCAGCAGTTTAGGCTACGAGCAGTACTTC.

This clone showed up just once. The gene calls are TRBV11-2 and TRBJ2-7; 9 bases are shared with TRBD1. Germline-derived CDR1 and CDR2 are SGHAT and FQNNGV. V gave up 5 bases and J gave up 5 bases; unmatched junction bases: 7. This CDR3 is built from 14 residues. The CDR3 region is CASSRGTGLDEQYF. The CDR3 bases are TGTGCCAGCAGCCGCGGGACAGGGCTTGACGAGCAGTACTTC.

This clone was counted once. The rearrangement joins TRBV30 to TRBJ2-7, with 10 bases that match TRBD2. Germline V gene sequence: CDR1 GTSNPN, CDR2 SVGIG (reference sequence). With 2 bases clipped from V and 5 bases from J, the junction kept 3 bases outside the gene matches. CDR3 length: 13 amino acids. CDR3 nucleotide sequence: TGTGCCTGGAGTTTAGCGGGAGGCCACGAGCAGTACTTC. Translating it yields CAWSLAGGHEQYF.